The present TCR beta chain was sequenced within a study of blood T cells in healthy people across ages. Concerning this clonotype: Its antigen is unidentified.

CDR1 and CDR2 from the germline V gene are SGHKS and YYEKEE (reference sequence). CDR3 length equals 14 residues. Trimming shortened V by 2 bases and J by 2 bases, and 10 bases separated the two germline ends. Study findings and constraints: TCR beta diversity was tightly associated with the proportion of naive T cells. Changes seen in expanded clonotypes were possibly confounded by donor CMV status left unknown. Fewer expanded clones and more diversity marked long-lived versus aged donors.

A second PCR of 7 to 11 cycles used a sample-barcoded 5' primer and a J-beta primer mix. At least 2.5 million CDR3-containing paired-end reads were obtained per sample. TCRdb re-called the 5' RACE reads with MiXCR, one entry per CDR3 protein. The sample includes 1,500,000 or so distinct CDR3 sequences, roughly 64% of them seen just once. This receptor was obtained from a young man in good health. Sequenced sample: blood. J is TRBJ1-1 and V is TRBV5-5; no clear D. The CDR3 bases are TGTGCCAGCAGCTTTACGGACTTCAACACTGAAGCTTTCTTT. This encodes CASSFTDFNTEAFF.